Shown below are 24 T cell receptor beta chains from a single sample sequenced in a study of early T cells in non-severe SARS-CoV-2 infection (dated by TCRdb to the early 2020s). Libraries were made using 5' RACE. The sequencer listed for this sample is NextSeq 500. TCRdb trimmed public reads at Q25 via fastp, called clones via MiXCR and kept in-frame beta chains. Rows matching on CDR3 protein sequence are summarized as one entry with the most common DNA and genes. For this sample there are 25,000 to 30,000 distinct CDR3 sequences; less than 6.5% appear just once. The top ten clones comprise over 2.5% of the sample. Sequenced: whole blood. These receptors all stem from an adult who was a healthcare worker with PCR-confirmed SARS-CoV-2 infection or an uninfected control (not recorded which).

This sequence joins TRBV2 and TRBJ2-7, with no clear D. V was cut by 6 bases and J by 6 bases, with 9 bases left in between. The CDR3 is 11 residues long. CDR1 is SNHLY, CDR2 FYNNEI, per germline. The CDR3 sequence: CASSASLEQYF. CDR3 sequence (DNA): TGTGCCAGCAGCGCCTCCCTCGAGCAGTACTTC.

This clonotype was counted ten times or more. This rearrangement joins TRBV3-1 to TRBJ1-4; no firm D call. Trimming left V 2 bases short and J 0 bases short, with 10 bases between. Germline V gives CDR1 LGHDT, CDR2 YNNKEL (reference sequence). The CDR3 consists of 16 residues. Here the CDR3 reads CASSQRKPATNEKLFF. CDR3 bases: TGTGCCAGCAGCCAAAGGAAGCCTGCAACTAATGAAAAACTGTTTTTT. Full variable domain (missing parts from reference TRBV3-1 and TRBJ1-4): DTAVSQTPKYLVTQMGNDKSIKCEQNLGHDTMYWYKQDSKKFLKIMFSYNNKELIINETVPNRFSPKSPDKAHLNLHINSLELGDSAVYFCASSQRKPATNEKLFFGSGTQLSVL.

This clonotype was observed many times. This sequence joins TRBV29-1 and TRBJ2-1; D might be TRBD1 (5 bases). V was shortened by 0 bases and J by 13 bases, with 22 bases between the two germline ends. Looked up from germline, CDR1 is SQVTM and CDR2 is ANQGSEA. CDR3 length: 15 residues. CDR3 coding DNA: TGCAGCGTTGAAGACGGACAAGACCTAGGTTTGAGACAGTTCTTC. Translating it yields CSVEDGQDLGLRQFF.

This rearrangement joins TRBV19 to TRBJ2-7; 11 bases agree with TRBD2. The CDR3 sequence is 15 residues long. V was clipped by 4 bases and J by 4 bases; unmatched bases: 6. CDR1 and CDR2 from the germline V gene are LNHDA and SQIVND (reference sequence). CDR3 nucleotides: TGTGCCAGTAGTACCAGACTAGCGGGACCATACGAGCAGTACTTC. Translated, it gives CASSTRLAGPYEQYF.

In this sample, this clonotype turned up many times. This rearrangement joins TRBV20-1 to TRBJ2-5, with unresolved D. Trimming took off 1 base at V and 2 bases at J, with 11 bases between the two ends. This CDR3 comprises 14 residues. Germline V CDR1 and CDR2: DFQATT, SNEGSKA (reference sequence). The CDR3 sequence is CSARALVGQETQYF. CDR3 in DNA: TGCAGTGCTAGAGCCCTAGTGGGGCAAGAGACCCAGTACTTC.

In this sample, this clonotype turned up many times. The V call is TRBV11-2, the J call TRBJ2-2, with D possibly matching TRBD2 (5 bases). Germline-derived CDR1 and CDR2 are SGHAT and FQNNGV. The CDR3 runs 15 residues. V was cut by 4 bases and J by 4 bases, with 13 bases left in between. CDR3 loop: CASSWVLAGTGELFF. Written as DNA, the CDR3 is TGTGCCAGCAGCTGGGTGCTAGCCGGCACCGGGGAGCTGTTTTTT.

This clonotype was seen ten or more times. V and J are TRBV3-1 and TRBJ1-1; maybe TRBD1 (5 bases). The CDR3 consists of 15 residues. The V gene's germline CDR1 is LGHDT and CDR2 YNNKEL (reference sequence). V shed 1 base and J shed 11 bases, with 20 bases lying between them. The CDR3 is CASSQGGGMTARAFF. CDR3 nucleotide sequence: TGTGCCAGCAGCCAAGGGGGCGGCATGACGGCGAGGGCTTTCTTT.

V gene TRBV7-6 combines with J gene TRBJ2-1; 12 bases line up with TRBD2. J lost 6 bases, V lost 2 bases, and 8 bases had no gene match. Germline V gives CDR1 SGHVS, CDR2 FNYEAQ. This CDR3 is built from 17 residues. The CDR3 reads CASSLSATSGRFNEQFF. The CDR3 DNA follows: TGTGCCAGCAGCTTATCGGCGACTAGCGGGAGATTCAATGAGCAGTTCTTC.

This clonotype was seen repeatedly, ten times or more. The CDR3 nucleotides read TGTGCCAGCAGCTGGACAGGTAGAGGGGAGGAAGCTTTCTTT. It is translated as CASSWTGRGEEAFF. V usage is TRBV6-6 and J usage is TRBJ1-1, with 7 positions matching TRBD1. V shed 6 bases and J 8 bases; nucleotides not matched to a gene: 12. CDR1 and CDR2 from the germline V gene are MNHNY and SVGAGI (reference sequence). The CDR3 extends over 14 amino acids.

CDR3: CASSSPGQAVEGEKLFF. The CDR3 DNA reads as TGTGCCAGCAGCTCGCCGGGACAGGCGGTTGAAGGTGAAAAACTGTTTTTT. The V call is TRBV7-9, the J call TRBJ1-4, with TRBD1 matching 8 bases. Trimming took 4 bases from V and 7 from J; bases not matched to a gene: 14. Looked up from germline, CDR1 is SEHNR and CDR2 is FQNEAQ (reference sequence). This CDR3 is 17 amino acids long.

By sample fraction, this clonotype is medium-sized. The chain is built from TRBV3-1 and TRBJ2-3, with 9 bases fitting TRBD2. Germline CDR1 and CDR2: LGHDT and YNNKEL (reference sequence). J lost 8 bases, V lost 4 bases, and 1 base had no gene match. This CDR3 has 12 residues. In nucleotides, the CDR3 is TGTGCCAGCAGCCTTAGCGGGGGTACGCAGTATTTT. Protein: CASSLSGGTQYF.

This clonotype has a count of ten or more. The rearrangement links TRBV9 to TRBJ2-5, with D hard to call. Germline loops: CDR1 SGDLS, CDR2 YYNGEE. The ends were cut back, 0 bases at V and 5 bases at J, with 8 bases in the middle. The CDR3 has 13 amino acids. CDR3 residues: CASSVAPVETQYF. The CDR3 region has the DNA TGTGCCAGCAGCGTAGCCCCCGTGGAGACCCAGTACTTC.

In this sample, this clonotype turned up many times. The chain uses TRBV30 and TRBJ2-2, with 10 bases identical to TRBD2. This CDR3 comprises 17 residues. The J segment lost 0 bases and the V segment lost 0 bases, leaving 4 bases of the junction unmatched. Per germline, CDR1 GTSNPN and CDR2 SVGIG (reference sequence). The DNA for the CDR3 is TGTGCCTGGAGTGTATGGCTAGCGGGGGCGAACACCGGGGAGCTGTTTTTT. It translates to CAWSVWLAGANTGELFF.

This clonotype has only a few counts. V usage is TRBV6-1 and J usage is TRBJ1-1; D possibly corresponds to TRBD1 (6 bases). CDR1 is MNHNS, CDR2 SASEGT, per germline. The CDR3 totals 14 residues. Trimming left V 2 bases short and J 5 bases short, with 12 bases between. CDR3 sequence (DNA): TGTGCCAGCAGTGAAACAGGGAAGAGGACTGAAGCTTTCTTT. Translating it yields CASSETGKRTEAFF.

This clonotype has at least ten counts. The V gene is TRBV20-1, the J gene TRBJ2-1, with D tentatively TRBD1 (6 bases). The CDR3 has 16 residues. The V and J ends lost 0 bases and 5 bases respectively, with 17 bases between them. Germline V gene lookup returns CDR1 DFQATT and CDR2 SNEGSKA (reference sequence). CDR3 nucleotides: TGCAGTGCTAGAGAATACAGGGCCGGGCGGGACAATGAGCAGTTCTTC. It translates to CSAREYRAGRDNEQFF.

This clonotype has a count of ten or more. The J gene is TRBJ2-2, the V gene TRBV11-3, with D tentatively TRBD2 (5 bases). The CDR3 runs to 13 residues. Germline CDR1 and CDR2: SGHNT and YENEEA. V was cut by 2 bases and J by 6 bases, with 7 bases left in between. Here the CDR3 DNA reads TGTGCCAGCAGCTTAACGGGGTCCGGGGAGCTGTTTTTT. Its translation is CASSLTGSGELFF. The full variable domain, in which reference TRBV11-3 and TRBJ2-2 provide the parts outside the CDR3, is EAGVVQSPRYKIIEKKQPVAFWCNPISGHNTLYWYLQNLGQGPELLIRYENEEAVDDSQLPKDRFSAERLKGVDSTLKIQPAELGDSAVYLCASSLTGSGELFFGEGSRLTVL.

This chain links TRBV19 with TRBJ2-1; TRBD2 aligns across 8 bases. V was clipped by 9 bases and J by 4 bases; unmatched bases: 14. The CDR3 is 16 residues long. Per the germline V gene, CDR1 is LNHDA and CDR2 is SQIVND (reference sequence). CDR3 nucleotides: TGTGCCAGCCGTTCGGTCTGGGCGGGAGGATACAATGAGCAGTTCTTC. This sequence encodes CASRSVWAGGYNEQFF.

V gene TRBV3-1 combines with J gene TRBJ2-3; TRBD1 matches at 8 bases. The J segment lost 0 bases and the V segment lost 0 bases, leaving 11 bases of the junction unmatched. CDR3 size: 19 residues. CDR1 and CDR2 (germline): LGHDT, YNNKEL (reference sequence). The CDR3 sequence: CASSQDSDRAGPSTDTQYF. CDR3 DNA: TGTGCCAGCAGCCAAGATTCGGACAGGGCTGGGCCTAGCACAGATACGCAGTATTTT.

In this sample, this clonotype turned up many times. The genes are TRBV5-1 and TRBJ1-1, with D possibly TRBD1 on 6 matching bases. The germline V gene encodes CDR1 SGHRS and CDR2 YFSETQ. The CDR3 length is 14 residues. V lost 3 bases and J 2 bases, leaving 11 bases between the germline ends. The CDR3 sequence is CASSSGHQNTEAFF. Written as DNA, the CDR3 is TGCGCCAGCAGCTCGGGACATCAAAACACTGAAGCTTTCTTT.

The V call is TRBV5-5, the J call TRBJ2-5, with 11 positions matching TRBD2. Germline V gives CDR1 SGHKS, CDR2 YYEKEE (reference sequence). The CDR3 loop spans 14 amino acids. V trimming: 4 bases; J trimming: 4 bases; junction bases outside the gene matches: 3. CDR3 coding DNA: TGTGCCAGCAGCCATACTAGCGGGGGAGAGACCCAGTACTTC. Protein product: CASSHTSGGETQYF.

Only a few counts were recorded for this clonotype. The V call is TRBV29-1, the J call TRBJ2-7; the D gene is possibly TRBD1 (6 bases). Trimming removed 6 bases from V and 0 bases from J, with 15 bases in between. The CDR3 totals 14 residues. CDR1 and CDR2 (germline): SQVTM, ANQGSEA. CDR3 region: CSVYGQSTSYEQYF. As DNA, the CDR3 is TGCAGCGTCTACGGACAGTCAACCTCCTACGAGCAGTACTTC.

This clonotype was counted at least ten times. V gene TRBV29-1 combines with J gene TRBJ1-2; 7 nucleotides line up with TRBD1. Germline V gene data show CDR1 as SQVTM and CDR2 as ANQGSEA. The ends lost 7 bases at V and 5 bases at J; junction bases unmatched: 13. This CDR3 is 14 amino acids long. CDR3 region: CSALTGRVEYGYTF. CDR3 bases: TGCAGCGCCCTGACAGGGCGAGTGGAGTATGGCTACACCTTC.

This clonotype has a single count. The chain joins TRBV3-1 to TRBJ2-3; D call uncertain. The CDR3 loop spans 15 amino acids. Trimming stripped 2 bases from V and 2 bases from J, with 11 bases between. Germline CDR1 LGHDT, CDR2 YNNKEL (reference sequence). CDR3 sequence reads: CASSQTIDPTDTQYF. The CDR3 bases are TGTGCCAGCAGCCAAACCATAGATCCCACAGATACGCAGTATTTT.

This clonotype was seen repeatedly, ten times or more. The chain carries TRBV28 and TRBJ1-2, with a tentative D call TRBD1 (5 bases). Per the germline V gene, CDR1 is MDHEN and CDR2 is SYDVKM. This CDR3 is 14 amino acids long. Trimming took 5 bases from V and 0 from J, leaving 10 bases between them. CDR3 sequence (DNA): TGTGCCAGCAGTCCGCAGGGAACTAACTATGGCTACACCTTC. Residues: CASSPQGTNYGYTF.